Following are 20 T cell receptor beta chains from one sample sequenced in a study of technical replicates of blood from a few donors. Assay: immunoSEQ multiplex PCR; the TCRdb copy retains only in-frame clones and omits some. The data contain 55,000 to 75,000 clones, 70% to 90% of them singletons. Sample: PBMCs. Receptors were obtained from a human donor in good health. Some clones in this sample may be carry-over from other donors' samples.

This clone was picked up one time. The chain combines TRBV7-2 with TRBJ1-2; perhaps TRBD1 as D (6 bases). Germline loops: CDR1 SGHTA, CDR2 FQGNSA. V lost 0 bases to trimming and J lost 8 bases, with 13 bases between them. The CDR3 is 14 amino acids. The CDR3 region is CASSLALKGGGYTF. The DNA for the CDR3 is TGTGCCAGCAGCTTAGCCCTTAAAGGGGGAGGCTACACCTTC.

The rearrangement links TRBV7-2 to TRBJ2-7, with a possible D match to TRBD2 (5 bases). Trimming took 1 base from V and 3 from J, leaving 13 bases between them. This CDR3 has 15 residues. Germline V gene data show CDR1 as SGHTA and CDR2 as FQGNSA. CDR3 DNA sequence: TGTGCCAGCAGCTTAGGAAGCGGCCCCAACTACGAGCAGTACTTC. Residues: CASSLGSGPNYEQYF.

This chain connects TRBV29-1 to TRBJ1-2, with 10 bases matching TRBD1. CDR3 size: 14 residues. The V gene end was trimmed by 6 bases and the J gene end by 2 bases; junction bases not matched to a gene: 6. CDR1 and CDR2 from the germline V gene are SQVTM and ANQGSEA. CDR3 protein: CSVTGTGENYGYTF. In DNA, the CDR3 is TGCAGCGTGACCGGGACAGGGGAGAACTATGGCTACACCTTC.

The chain uses TRBV7-2 and TRBJ2-7; 14 positions match TRBD2. CDR3 length: 18 amino acids. Germline V gives CDR1 SGHTA, CDR2 FQGNSA. Trimming removed 0 bases from V and 5 bases from J; junction bases left unmatched: 9. The CDR3 region has the DNA TGTGCCAGCAGCTTAGCGACTAGCGGGAGGGGATGGAGCCACGAGCAGTACTTC. Translation: CASSLATSGRGWSHEQYF. The variable domain in full, completed from reference TRBV7-2 and TRBJ2-7, reads GAGVSQSPSNKVTEKGKDVELRCDPISGHTALYWYRQSLGQGLEFLIYFQGNSAPDKSGLPSDRFSAERTGGSVSTLTIQRTQQEDSAVYLCASSLATSGRGWSHEQYFGPGTRLTVT.

In DNA, the CDR3 is TGTGCCAGCAGTGATGAGCGGGAGCTACTCTACGAGCAGTACTTC. This translates into CASSDERELLYEQYF. The V gene is TRBV6-1, the J gene TRBJ2-7, with 8 bases matching TRBD2. In germline, CDR1 is MNHNS, CDR2 SASEGT. The V gene end was trimmed by 3 bases and the J gene end by 3 bases; junction bases not matched to a gene: 7. This CDR3 contains 15 residues.

This clone was recorded once. The chain uses TRBV6-5 and TRBJ2-7; TRBD1 might be the D (6 bases). CDR1 and CDR2 (germline): MNHEY, SVGAGI. Trimming took 0 bases from V and 1 from J, leaving 13 bases between them. The CDR3 totals 16 residues. In nucleotides, the CDR3 is TGTGCCAGCAGTTACTCAGGCAGGGGCCAATCCTACGAGCAGTACTTC. Translating it yields CASSYSGRGQSYEQYF.

This clone was detected only a few times. The chain links TRBV4-3 to TRBJ1-1, with D tentatively TRBD1 (5 bases). The V end was cut by 0 bases, the J end by 6 bases, with 8 bases between. Germline lookup yields CDR1 LGHNA and CDR2 YSLEER. The CDR3 runs 13 residues. The CDR3 sequence: CASSQEWGAEAFF. The CDR3 coding sequence is TGCGCCAGCAGCCAAGAGTGGGGGGCTGAAGCTTTCTTT.

The V and J genes are TRBV30 and TRBJ2-2; D perhaps matches TRBD1 (5 bases). This CDR3 comprises 14 residues. Germline V gives CDR1 GTSNPN, CDR2 SVGIG (reference sequence). V lost 3 bases to trimming and J lost 2 bases, with 10 bases between them. The CDR3 coding sequence is TGTGCCTGGAGGCGCCAGGGCAACACCGGGGAGCTGTTTTTT. Protein: CAWRRQGNTGELFF.

The genes are TRBV27 and TRBJ2-6, with TRBD1 matching 8 bases. The CDR3 covers 18 residues. The ends lost 4 bases at V and 0 bases at J; junction bases unmatched: 8. Germline CDR1 is MNHEY and CDR2 is SMNVEV (reference sequence). The DNA for the CDR3 is TGTGCCAGCAGTTCAAGGACAGGGCTCCGCTCTGGGGCCAACGTCCTGACTTTC. Encoded protein: CASSSRTGLRSGANVLTF.

The genes are TRBV5-1 and TRBJ2-6; D is perhaps TRBD2 (6 bases). The germline V and J ends were trimmed by 2 bases and 3 bases, with 9 bases remaining between them. CDR1 is SGHRS and CDR2 is YFSETQ in the germline V gene. This CDR3 comprises 15 residues. CDR3 in DNA: TGCGCCAGCAGCTTCGGGGGTTATGGGGCCAACGTCCTGACTTTC. It specifies CASSFGGYGANVLTF.

This clone turned up a few times. In the same sample, other DNA sequences code for this CDR3. The chain carries TRBV5-1 and TRBJ2-1, with 10 nucleotides matching TRBD2. The ends lost 4 bases at V and 4 bases at J; junction bases unmatched: 2. The length of the CDR3 is 14 residues. The V gene's germline CDR1 is SGHRS and CDR2 YFSETQ. This CDR3 is CASSGAGGYNEQFF. CDR3 nucleotides: TGCGCCAGCAGCGGAGCGGGGGGGTACAATGAGCAGTTCTTC.

The V call is TRBV4-2, the J call TRBJ2-7, with 9 positions matching TRBD2. The CDR3 extends over 17 amino acids. V lost 0 bases to trimming and J lost 3 bases; unmatched junction nucleotides: 9. Germline-derived CDR1 and CDR2 are LGHNA and YNFKEQ. The CDR3 nucleotides are TGTGCCAGCAGCCAAGATCTAGCGGGATTGGGACACTACGAGCAGTACTTC. As protein: CASSQDLAGLGHYEQYF.

This chain uses TRBV7-2 with TRBJ1-1; D might be TRBD1 (6 bases). The CDR3 spans 13 residues. V lost 2 bases and J 11 bases, leaving 15 bases between the germline ends. Germline loops: CDR1 SGHTA, CDR2 FQGNSA. The CDR3 protein is CASSLSQGFSAFF. For the CDR3, the DNA is TGTGCCAGCAGCTTATCCCAGGGGTTCTCGGCTTTCTTT.

With regard to this clone: This specimen includes other DNA sequences encoding the same CDR3. The genes are TRBV11-2 and TRBJ2-3, with a possible D match to TRBD1 (5 bases). The CDR3 totals 12 residues. V lost 5 bases, J lost 5 bases, and 8 bases lay in between. Germline lookup yields CDR1 SGHAT and CDR2 FQNNGV. CDR3 bases: TGTGCCAGCAGCCCTAGGGGAGATACGCAGTATTTT. Its translation is CASSPRGDTQYF. The full variable domain, in which reference TRBV11-2 and TRBJ2-3 provide the parts outside the CDR3, is EAGVAQSPRYKIIEKRQSVAFWCNPISGHATLYWYQQILGQGPKLLIQFQNNGVVDDSQLPKDRFSAERLKGVDSTLKIQPAKLEDSAVYLCASSPRGDTQYFGPGTRLTVL.

V usage is TRBV29-1 and J usage is TRBJ1-2; unclear D gene. The V gene's germline CDR1 is SQVTM and CDR2 ANQGSEA. Between the trimmed V and J ends, which lost 4 bases and 4 bases, there was a span of 10 bases. The length of the CDR3 is 12 residues. The CDR3 DNA reads as TGCAGCGTTGTGACTCTTTCCTATGGCTACACCTTC. This gives the protein CSVVTLSYGYTF. Looking up the rest from reference TRBV29-1 and TRBJ1-2 gives the full variable domain: SAVISQKPSRDICQRGTSLTIQCQVDSQVTMMFWYRQQPGQSLTLIATANQGSEATYESGFVIDKFPISRPNLTFSTLTVSNMSPEDSSIYLCSVVTLSYGYTFGSGTRLTVV.

J is TRBJ2-1 and V is TRBV9; maybe TRBD2 (6 bases). The V and J ends lost 0 bases and 7 bases respectively, with 11 bases between them. The CDR3 sequence is 14 residues long. CDR1 SGDLS and CDR2 YYNGEE come from the germline V gene. CDR3 residues: CASSVARLGNEQFF. The DNA of the CDR3 is TGTGCCAGCAGCGTAGCTAGACTAGGAAATGAGCAGTTCTTC.

This clone was recorded only once. The rearrangement links TRBV7-3 to TRBJ2-1; TRBD2 aligns across 10 bases. The CDR3 consists of 18 residues. V was clipped by 1 base and J by 4 bases; unmatched bases: 10. CDR1 and CDR2 from the germline V gene are SGHTA and FQGTGA. The CDR3 here is CASSLKGISGGLYNEQFF. DNA for the CDR3: TGTGCCAGCAGCTTAAAAGGGATTAGCGGGGGGCTATACAATGAGCAGTTCTTC.

J is TRBJ2-1 and V is TRBV4-2; 10 nucleotides align to TRBD2. Looked up from germline, CDR1 is LGHNA and CDR2 is YNFKEQ. This CDR3 has 17 amino acids. Trimming took 1 base from V and 4 from J; bases not matched to a gene: 7. Here the CDR3 reads CASSQGYRTSGYNEQFF. The CDR3 nucleotides read TGTGCCAGCAGCCAAGGATATAGGACTAGCGGATACAATGAGCAGTTCTTC.

The chain has TRBV7-2 and TRBJ2-3, with 11 bases lining up with TRBD2. The CDR3 covers 15 residues. V shed 5 bases, J shed 1 base, and the junction held 2 bases outside the gene matches. Germline values: CDR1 SGHTA, CDR2 FQGNSA. In DNA, the CDR3 is TGTGCCAGCAGCCTTAGCGGGAGGGGCACAGATACGCAGTATTTT. Its translation: CASSLSGRGTDTQYF.

The chain recombines TRBV13 with TRBJ1-3; tentatively, D is TRBD1 (5 bases). V lost 6 bases to trimming and J lost 4 bases, with 7 bases between them. The CDR3 length is 12 residues. Germline V gene data show CDR1 as PRHDT and CDR2 as FYEKMQ (reference sequence). In nucleotides, the CDR3 is TGTGCCAGCAGTCGACAGGGAAACACCATATATTTT. It is translated as CASSRQGNTIYF.